These 17 T cell receptor beta chains originate from one sample sequenced in a study of blood T cell repertoires in COVID-19. Some clones are missing from TCRdb's copy, which holds only in-frame ones; the method was immunoSEQ multiplex PCR. The table records a few hundred thousand clones, more than 80% of them present only once. The sequenced material came from PBMCs or T cells enriched from blood (not recorded which). The receptor source for this set is a man aged 18 to 29 who had recovered from COVID-19.

The CDR3 reads CAFRDRVNTGELFF. In DNA, the CDR3 is TGTGCCTTCAGGGACAGGGTGAACACCGGGGAGCTGTTTTTT. The chain uses TRBV7-9 and TRBJ2-2, with 9 bases identical to TRBD1. The CDR3 has 14 amino acids. J lost 1 base, V lost 11 bases, and 5 bases had no gene match. Germline lookup yields CDR1 SEHNR and CDR2 FQNEAQ (reference sequence).

In its sample, this clone was seen once. The rearrangement uses TRBV28 and TRBJ2-3, with D perhaps matching TRBD2 (6 bases). The CDR3 loop spans 16 amino acids. Trimming left V 2 bases short and J 0 bases short, with 12 bases between. Germline V gene data show CDR1 as MDHEN and CDR2 as SYDVKM. CDR3 nucleotide sequence: TGTGCCAGCAGTTTAGGCCTAGCGCGGAGCACAGATACGCAGTATTTT. Protein product: CASSLGLARSTDTQYF.

Notes on this clone: Different DNA sequences within this sample yield the same CDR3. V gene TRBV12-3 or TRBV12-4 combines with J gene TRBJ2-7; D not resolved. The CDR3 extends over 11 amino acids. The V and J ends lost 4 bases and 3 bases respectively, with 4 bases between them. The CDR3 nucleotides are TGTGCCAGCAGTTCCCTCTACGAGCAGTACTTC. Protein: CASSSLYEQYF.

About this clone itself: This CDR3 is also generated by other DNA sequences in the sample. The chain is built from TRBV28 and TRBJ2-7; no definite D call. Germline V gives CDR1 MDHEN, CDR2 SYDVKM. This CDR3 comprises 10 residues. V was cut by 6 bases and J by 4 bases, with 4 bases left in between. For the CDR3, the DNA is TGTGCCAGCAGCCGTTACGAGCAGTACTTC. This gives the protein CASSRYEQYF.

CDR3 bases: TGTGCCAGCAGGAGCAACGAAGATACGCAGTATTTT. Protein sequence: CASRSNEDTQYF. The V and J genes are TRBV7-2 and TRBJ2-3; no clear D gene. This CDR3 comprises 12 residues. From germline, CDR1 is SGHTA and CDR2 FQGNSA. V was clipped by 6 bases and J by 5 bases, with 9 bases between them.

The V and J genes are TRBV5-5 and TRBJ2-7; 8 bases align to TRBD2. V was pared by 4 bases and J by 0 bases, with 6 bases of the junction left unmatched. The CDR3 has 15 amino acids. CDR1 and CDR2 (germline): SGHKS, YYEKEE (reference sequence). The CDR3 loop reads CASSARLASSYEQYF. The CDR3 DNA follows: TGTGCCAGCAGCGCAAGACTAGCGAGCTCCTACGAGCAGTACTTC.

V and J are TRBV4-1 and TRBJ1-1, with TRBD1 identical over 9 bases. V trimming: 5 bases; J trimming: 5 bases; junction bases outside the gene matches: 15. The CDR3 is made up of 17 amino acids. The germline gives CDR1 MGHRA, CDR2 YSYEKL. In nucleotides, the CDR3 is TGCGCCAGCAGCGCCCCGGGACAGGGCTATAAGGAGACTGAAGCTTTCTTT. This translates into CASSAPGQGYKETEAFF.

The V gene is TRBV11-3, the J gene TRBJ2-1; D is ambiguous. This CDR3 is built from 14 residues. Germline CDR1 and CDR2: SGHNT and YENEEA. Trimming stripped 0 bases from V and 4 bases from J, with 7 bases between. The DNA for the CDR3 is TGTGCCAGCAGCTTAGAGGGCTCGTACAATGAGCAGTTCTTC. Residues: CASSLEGSYNEQFF.

Here the CDR3 DNA reads TGCAGCGTGGGAGGACTAGCCGCAGATACGCAGTATTTT. This codes for CSVGGLAADTQYF. This chain connects TRBV29-1 to TRBJ2-3, with TRBD2 identical over 8 bases. This CDR3 contains 13 residues. Trimming took 6 bases from V and 4 from J; bases not matched to a gene: 6. Germline values: CDR1 SQVTM, CDR2 ANQGSEA.

V and J are TRBV7-8 and TRBJ1-2, with 8 nucleotides matching TRBD1. In germline, CDR1 is SGHVS, CDR2 FQNEAQ. The ends lost 5 bases at V and 1 base at J; junction bases unmatched: 9. CDR3 length equals 16 residues. CDR3 region: CASSPKTGVDNYGYTF. The CDR3 DNA is TGTGCCAGCAGCCCAAAGACAGGGGTGGATAACTATGGCTACACCTTC.

The genes are TRBV15 and TRBJ2-1, with TRBD2 matching over 9 bases. Germline loops: CDR1 LNHNV, CDR2 YYDKDF (reference sequence). The length of the CDR3 is 16 residues. After removal of 1 base from V and 3 bases from J, the junction contained 4 bases not matched to a gene. Written as DNA, the CDR3 is TGTGCCACCAGCAGAGCCCAAGCGGGGGGCTACAATGAGCAGTTCTTC. Protein: CATSRAQAGGYNEQFF.

The CDR3 sequence: CASSEAGAEYEQYF. The CDR3 DNA reads TGTGCCAGCAGTGAAGCGGGGGCTGAGTACGAGCAGTACTTC. The rearrangement links TRBV6-1 to TRBJ2-7, with D possibly matching TRBD1 (6 bases). The CDR3 runs to 14 residues. Germline loops: CDR1 MNHNS, CDR2 SASEGT. V lost 0 bases and J lost 4, with 10 bases in between.

CDR3 in amino acids: CACRGLADPYEQYF. The CDR3 coding sequence is TGTGCCTGCCGGGGACTAGCGGACCCCTACGAGCAGTACTTC. The genes are TRBV30 and TRBJ2-7; TRBD2 aligns across 11 bases. This CDR3 region has 14 residues. Germline CDR1 GTSNPN, CDR2 SVGIG (reference sequence). J gave up 2 bases and V 6 bases, and 6 bases lay outside the gene matches.

The chain employs TRBV12-5 and TRBJ2-1, with TRBD2 matching 10 bases. Germline CDR1 LGHNT, CDR2 FRNRAP. The CDR3 covers 18 residues. The J segment lost 0 bases and the V segment lost 3 bases, leaving 8 bases of the junction unmatched. DNA of the CDR3: TGTGCTAGTGGTTTCGCTAGCGGGAGTTCGAGCTCCTACAATGAGCAGTTCTTC. Residues: CASGFASGSSSSYNEQFF.

This sequence joins TRBV9 and TRBJ2-1; 8 nucleotides match TRBD2. The junction had 2 bases not matched to a gene; V was cut back by 0 bases and J by 0 bases. The CDR3 is made up of 16 amino acids. CDR1 is SGDLS, CDR2 YYNGEE, per germline. CDR3 in DNA: TGTGCCAGCAGCGTAGTTAGCGGGGCCTCCTACAATGAGCAGTTCTTC. It yields the protein CASSVVSGASYNEQFF.

This chain joins TRBV6-5 and TRBJ2-1; TRBD1 agrees at 7 bases. Germline values: CDR1 MNHEY, CDR2 SVGAGI. The CDR3 contains 12 residues. The junction had 6 bases not matched to a gene; V was cut back by 8 bases and J by 8 bases. Written as DNA, the CDR3 is TGTGCCAGCGGCACAGGGGTTGATGAGCAGTTCTTC. This translates into CASGTGVDEQFF.

The J gene is TRBJ1-6, the V gene TRBV28, with D maybe TRBD1 (5 bases). The V end lost 2 bases, the J end lost 9 bases, and 8 bases lay between the germline ends. The germline CDR1 and CDR2 sequences are MDHEN and SYDVKM. The CDR3 contains 13 residues. CDR3 DNA: TGTGCCAGCAGTTTACAGGGTGGTTCACCCCTCCACTTT. This translates into CASSLQGGSPLHF.